These 5 T cell receptor beta chains were all obtained from the same sample, sequenced in a study of CD8 T cells in ankylosing spondylitis. General study points: A TCR beta motif made of several highly homologous variants seemed typical of ankylosing spondylitis blood.

In TCRdb, the 5' RACE reads were re-called with MiXCR into one record per CDR3 protein. The sample has more than 650,000 distinct CDR3 sequences, about 11% seen once. Their antigen targets remain unknown. Sequencing used blood, either unsorted or a sorted T cell fraction (not recorded which). The receptor set was obtained from a male donor with ankylosing spondylitis.

This chain connects TRBV5-6 to TRBJ2-2; D tentatively fits TRBD1 or TRBD2 (5 bases each). Trimming removed 2 bases at V and 4 bases at J, with 12 bases between. CDR3 length equals 15 residues. CDR1 and CDR2 from the germline V gene are SGHDT and YYEEEE. CDR3 protein: CASSFGAGTTGELFF. CDR3 in DNA: TGTGCCAGCAGCTTCGGGGCAGGGACCACCGGGGAGCTGTTTTTT.

This chain uses TRBV7-2 with TRBJ1-4; 9 nucleotides match TRBD1. Germline V gene sequence: CDR1 SGHTA, CDR2 FQGNSA. J was trimmed by 7 bases and V by 2 bases; bases with no gene match: 8. CDR3 length: 16 amino acids. The CDR3 DNA reads TGTGCCAGCAGCTTAAATACAGGGGGCGGCGGTGAAAAACTGTTTTTT. Translated, it gives CASSLNTGGGGEKLFF.

V gene TRBV10-3 combines with J gene TRBJ2-1, with D unclear. CDR1 and CDR2 (germline): ENHRY, SYGVKD. The CDR3 is made up of 13 amino acids. V lost 7 bases, J lost 5 bases, and 12 bases lay in between. The DNA for the CDR3 is TGTGCCATCAACGGATGGATGGACAATGAGCAGTTCTTC. Amino acids: CAINGWMDNEQFF.

The genes are TRBV28 and TRBJ1-1, with D maybe TRBD1 (5 bases). The CDR3 is made up of 12 amino acids. Trimming left V 4 bases short and J 6 bases short, with 9 bases between. Germline V gene lookup returns CDR1 MDHEN and CDR2 SYDVKM. The CDR3 reads CASSSREAEAFF. The CDR3 coding sequence is TGTGCCAGCAGTTCCAGGGAGGCTGAAGCTTTCTTT.

V is TRBV20-1 and J is TRBJ2-5; D possibly matches TRBD1 or TRBD2 (5 bases each). The length of the CDR3 is 13 residues. The V end lost 2 bases, the J end lost 4 bases, and 11 bases lay between the germline ends. Per the germline V gene, CDR1 is DFQATT and CDR2 is SNEGSKA (reference sequence). This CDR3 is CSARFPGRETQYF. CDR3 nucleotides: TGCAGTGCTAGATTTCCAGGGAGAGAGACCCAGTACTTC.